This TCR beta chain was documented in a study of T cell changes during pregnancy in multiple sclerosis (dated by TCRdb to 2018 to 2020). A note on the overall study: Changes in the T cell repertoire over the course of pregnancy were examined in this study in women with multiple sclerosis.

Compared with germline, V lacks 5 bases and J lacks 4 bases; bases without a gene match: 5. From the cysteine up to the phenylalanine, the CDR3 has a length of 15 residues. Just CDR3 DNA is preserved here, 45 bases in frame from base 1. Reading the germline V gene gives CDR1 SGHNT and CDR2 YENEEA. As for this clone: This clone's antigen is unknown. No much larger clone is present one base from it, and per-base qualities are unavailable.

Receptors were amplified or captured by the immunoSEQ multiplex PCR assay. TCRdb limited this immuneACCESS table to in-frame rearrangements with V and J called. A share of clones is missing; checked studies link under half to unresolved V genes, and the rest is unexplained. This sample is represented by approximately 61,000 clones; around nine tenths of them were singletons. The top ten constitute 3.3% of the sample. The sequence joins TRBV11-3 to TRBJ2-1; 10 nucleotides in the junction match TRBD2. The clonotype was recovered from a female donor in good health, enrolled as a control in a pregnancy study. The material sequenced was peripheral blood, taken in the first trimester of pregnancy. The DNA sequence is as follows: TGTGCCAGCAGCCCATCTAGCGGGGGATACAATGAGCAGTTCTTC. Protein translation: CASSPSSGGYNEQFF.